This T cell receptor (beta chain) appears in the sequencing data of a study of blood T cells in healthy people across ages. Germline V gives CDR1 MNHEY, CDR2 SVGEGT. The length of the CDR3 is 18 residues. V was pared by 5 bases and J by 0 bases, with 11 bases of the junction left unmatched. This clonotype was seen more than once but under ten times. Antigen: not known. Next came a second PCR, run for roughly 6 to 11 cycles, which used a sample-barcoded 5' primer along with a J-beta primer mix. TCRdb re-analysed the 5' RACE reads in MiXCR, keeping a single row per CDR3 protein. The sample includes about 1.1 million distinct CDR3 sequences, around two fifths of them seen just once. Overall study results and limits: Long-lived donors had more naive CD4+ cells and higher diversity than aged donors. The recorded TCR beta diversity per million T cells decreased in a roughly linear manner with age.

This TCR came from a man aged 18 to 30 in good health. The V call is TRBV6-2 or TRBV6-3, the J call TRBJ2-1; 9 bases line up with TRBD1. Source material: blood. CDR3 DNA: TGTGCCAGCAGTCCCCGGGACAGGGTGACCAACTCCTACAATGAGCAGTTCTTC. Translated, it gives CASSPRDRVTNSYNEQFF.